The 18 T cell receptor beta chains presented below share a single source sample, sequenced in a study of blood T cell repertoires in COVID-19. TCRdb keeps only in-frame clones here, not all; method: immunoSEQ multiplex PCR. The sample consists of more than 95,000 clones, just under 85% of them appearing once. The sequencing input was peripheral blood. Receptors originate from a woman over 75 with active or convalescent COVID-19.

This clone was detected only once. The chain carries TRBV3-1 (or the pseudogene TRBV3-2) and TRBJ1-5; D gene uncertain. This CDR3 is built from 15 residues. Germline assignment: CDR1 LGHDT and CDR2 YNNKEL (reference sequence). Trimming removed 5 bases at V and 3 bases at J, with 14 bases between. This chain's CDR3 is CASSSGDKPNQPQHF. The CDR3 region has the DNA TGTGCCAGCAGCTCGGGAGACAAGCCCAATCAGCCCCAGCATTTT.

This clone has only one observation. The CDR3 nucleotides read TGTGCCAGCAGTTACTCGTTTGGAGGATCTGAAGCTTTCTTT. This sequence encodes CASSYSFGGSEAFF. The chain carries TRBV6-5 and TRBJ1-1; D is uncertain. Between the trimmed V and J ends, which lost 0 bases and 6 bases, there was a span of 11 bases. Germline values: CDR1 MNHEY, CDR2 SVGAGI. The CDR3 extends over 14 amino acids.

This clone was seen once. This rearrangement joins TRBV11-2 to TRBJ1-2; D perhaps matches TRBD1 (6 bases). This CDR3 is built from 14 residues. V was pared by 5 bases and J by 3 bases, with 13 bases between. Looked up from germline, CDR1 is SGHAT and CDR2 is FQNNGV. CDR3 coding DNA: TGTGCCAGCAGCCTACAGGGAAGTGACTATGGCTACACCTTC. This sequence encodes CASSLQGSDYGYTF.

This rearrangement joins TRBV15 to TRBJ1-2; unclear D gene. The CDR3 sequence is 15 residues long. Trimming pared 0 bases from V and 5 bases from J, leaving 13 bases between. Germline CDR1 reads LNHNV; CDR2 reads YYDKDF (reference sequence). The CDR3 DNA is TGTGCCACCAGCAGAGATATGGGCAGCGGTTATGGCTACACCTTC. This sequence encodes CATSRDMGSGYGYTF.

For this clone: One end of the junction is discordant with germline, which a read error may explain. The chain couples TRBV4-2 to TRBJ2-7, with D perhaps TRBD1 (5 bases). The CDR3 sequence is 14 residues long. Germline-derived CDR1 and CDR2 are LGHNA and YNFKEQ. The CDR3 region is CASSQDGQGRTQSF. In nucleotides, the CDR3 is TGTGCCAGCAGCCAAGATGGGCAGGGCCGGACCCAAAGCTTC.

The gene calls are TRBV30 and TRBJ2-7, with 12 bases that match TRBD1. Unmatched junction bases numbered 6, after V lost 3 bases and J lost 3 bases. Germline CDR1 is GTSNPN and CDR2 is SVGIG (reference sequence). The CDR3 has 15 amino acids. The CDR3, as DNA: TGTGCCTGGAGCGCCGGGACAGGGGGCATCTACGAGCAGTACTTC. Protein product: CAWSAGTGGIYEQYF.

Remarks on this clone: Other DNA variants within this sample encode the same CDR3. CDR3: CASSVGGQGARETQYF. DNA for the CDR3: TGTGCCAGCAGCGTAGGTGGACAGGGGGCTCGAGAGACCCAGTACTTC. The chain carries TRBV9 and TRBJ2-5, with 11 bases identical to TRBD1. The CDR3 totals 16 residues. Germline lookup yields CDR1 SGDLS and CDR2 YYNGEE. The J segment lost 4 bases and the V segment lost 0 bases, leaving 5 bases of the junction unmatched.

The V gene is TRBV18, the J gene TRBJ1-2; TRBD1 aligns across 7 bases. Trimming at V came to 3 bases and at J to 1 base, leaving 8 bases not matched to a gene. The V gene's germline CDR1 is KGHSH and CDR2 LQKENI. The CDR3 contains 16 residues. The CDR3 nucleotides are TGTGCCAGCTCACCCCGATGGGACAGAATTAACTATGGCTACACCTTC. Protein product: CASSPRWDRINYGYTF.

The J gene is TRBJ1-5, the V gene TRBV18; possibly TRBD1 for D (5 bases). V was cut by 2 bases and J by 4 bases, with 18 bases left in between. The germline V gene has CDR1 KGHSH and CDR2 LQKENI. The CDR3 extends over 17 amino acids. The CDR3 region is CASSPDSLPGRNQPQHF. The CDR3 bases are TGTGCCAGCTCACCAGATTCTTTACCAGGGCGGAATCAGCCCCAGCATTTT.

The rearrangement joins TRBV9 to TRBJ2-3; D is perhaps TRBD1 (5 bases). Deletions cut 2 bases from V and 9 bases from J, with 13 bases between. The CDR3 sequence is 13 residues long. CDR1 SGDLS and CDR2 YYNGEE come from the germline V gene. The CDR3 spells CASSVTTRGTQYF. The CDR3 region has the DNA TGTGCCAGCAGCGTGACGACAAGGGGAACGCAGTATTTT.

The table lists this clone with a count of one. The chain uses TRBV10-3 and TRBJ1-1; TRBD1 is a possible D gene (6 bases). CDR1 ENHRY and CDR2 SYGVKD come from the germline V gene. This CDR3 is 13 amino acids long. Trimming pared 6 bases from V and 6 bases from J, leaving 14 bases between. For the CDR3, the DNA is TGTGCCATCAGACAAGACAGGTCCGCTGAAGCTTTCTTT. Encoded protein: CAIRQDRSAEAFF.

This chain connects TRBV6-2 or TRBV6-3 to TRBJ2-1; TRBD1 matches at 7 bases. V shed 4 bases and J 6 bases; nucleotides not matched to a gene: 3. The length of the CDR3 is 13 residues. CDR1 MNHEY and CDR2 SVGEGT come from the germline V gene. The CDR3 region is CASSWDSSNEQFF. The CDR3 DNA reads TGTGCCAGCAGTTGGGACAGTAGCAATGAGCAGTTCTTC.

This clone has a handful of counts. V and J are TRBV12-5 and TRBJ1-1; possibly TRBD1 for D (6 bases). Trimming left V 6 bases short and J 4 bases short, with 21 bases between. CDR1 is LGHNT, CDR2 FRNRAP, per germline. There are 16 residues in the CDR3. The CDR3 bases are TGTGCTAGTGGGACGACGGGACAAGCGGGAGGCACTGAAGCTTTCTTT. Its translation: CASGTTGQAGGTEAFF. Full variable domain (outside the CDR3, taken from reference TRBV12-5 and TRBJ1-1): DARVTQTPRHKVTEMGQEVTMRCQPILGHNTVFWYRQTMMQGLELLAYFRNRAPLDDSGMPKDRFSAEMPDATLATLKIQPSEPRDSAVYFCASGTTGQAGGTEAFFGQGTRLTVV.

The chain combines TRBV7-9 with TRBJ1-5; D is ambiguous. Germline CDR1 SEHNR, CDR2 FQNEAQ (reference sequence). The CDR3 contains 15 residues. The germline V and J ends were trimmed by 5 bases and 3 bases, with 14 bases remaining between them. This CDR3 is CASSPGGSINQPQHF. In nucleotides, the CDR3 is TGTGCCAGCAGCCCCGGAGGGTCCATCAATCAGCCCCAGCATTTT.

The chain links TRBV19 to TRBJ1-5, with 10 bases that match TRBD1. The CDR3 contains 19 residues. The V gene end was trimmed by 5 bases and the J gene end by 11 bases; junction bases not matched to a gene: 24. The V gene's germline CDR1 is LNHDA and CDR2 SQIVND (reference sequence). The CDR3 region has the DNA TGTGCCAGTAGTGTTTCCGGGACAGGGGCCGAAAAAGTAATCAGGGCCCAGCATTTT. It specifies CASSVSGTGAEKVIRAQHF.

This chain joins TRBV7-8 and TRBJ2-1; 10 positions agree with TRBD2. Germline V gives CDR1 SGHVS, CDR2 FQNEAQ. The J segment lost 9 bases and the V segment lost 7 bases, leaving 15 bases of the junction unmatched. CDR3 length: 16 amino acids. The CDR3 here is CASILGSSGGAGEQFF. The CDR3 DNA reads as TGTGCCAGCATACTTGGTTCGAGCGGGGGGGCCGGTGAGCAGTTCTTC.

The V and J genes are TRBV7-9 and TRBJ2-6; D remains unclear. The CDR3 consists of 17 residues. Trimming removed 3 bases from V and 3 bases from J, with 15 bases in between. Germline CDR1 SEHNR, CDR2 FQNEAQ (reference sequence). CDR3 nucleotides: TGTGCCAGCAGCTTGAACCGTATGACGGGTGGGGCCAACGTCCTGACTTTC. It translates to CASSLNRMTGGANVLTF.

The V gene is TRBV28, the J gene TRBJ2-7; perhaps TRBD2 as D (6 bases). Trimming removed 5 bases from V and 2 bases from J, with 13 bases in between. CDR3 size: 14 residues. Germline V gene lookup returns CDR1 MDHEN and CDR2 SYDVKM. This CDR3 reads CASSTWEEAYEQYF. The CDR3 DNA sequence: TGTGCCAGCAGTACCTGGGAGGAGGCCTACGAGCAGTACTTC.